This record looks at one T cell receptor (beta chain) sequence and its context. Its antigen is unknown. The record has no base qualities; no much larger clone is one base away. The sample comes from a study of cytomegalovirus exposure and HLA in healthy donors (dated by TCRdb to the late 2010s). As for the study more broadly: According to a later analysis, the roughly 130 validation repertoires were produced on the same platform as the 666 repertoires of the first cohort. The study was designed to test whether signatures of past pathogen exposure could be identified by cataloging public T cell receptors. A separate validation cohort of roughly 130 different subjects was used in addition to the roughly 620-subject first cohort. The study combined high-throughput TCR immunosequencing, statistical association of individual TCRs with disease status, and machine learning to predict cytomegalovirus infection status.

The library came from the immunoSEQ multiplex PCR assay. Per the original workflow: A statistical classification framework was built for diagnosing cytomegalovirus status from the catalog of TCR beta chain sequences. TCRdb mirrors the immuneACCESS table, restricted to in-frame sequences. Some clones are absent from its copies; in checked studies, under half trace to an unresolved V gene, and the reason for the others is unknown. D and trimming were read from the DNA, whereas the V and J calls and clone size are those reported in that table. The sample table lists approximately 220,000 clones, 80% to 90% of them with a count of one. The ten largest clones take up 2.6% of the sample. The research as a whole found: A later analysis had no HLA typing for the validation cohort, so co-occurrence there was scored across all 120 or so repertoires. A total of 150 to 200 TCR beta chains were listed by the study as associated with cytomegalovirus. Most TCR sequences were seen in very few donors, while some public TCRs were found in many individuals. Three of the identified cytomegalovirus-associated TCR beta chains were confirmed in vitro to be specific for cytomegalovirus antigens. A later analysis found that TCRs clustered in the first cohort also tended to co-occur in the roughly 110 validation repertoires, with about 94% of cluster scores above 0. The authors suggested that the approach could potentially be generalized to other disease states and immunological phenotypes. The classifier was reported to diagnose cytomegalovirus status with high specificity and sensitivity in both the original cohort and the validation cohort.

The germline V gene encodes CDR1 GTSNPN and CDR2 SVGIG (reference sequence). Spanning cysteine to phenylalanine, the CDR3 consists of 13 amino acids. Of the read, only the CDR3 DNA is kept; its 39 bases are in frame from base 1. Trimming accounts for 5 bases at V and 3 bases at J, while the number of junction bases matched to no gene is 6. Donors formed part of the validation cohort, which comprised over a hundred subjects and was distinct from the first cohort of 666 subjects. Material: PBMCs. The chain uses TRBV30 and TRBJ1-2; 7 central nucleotides agree with TRBD1. The TCR comes from a man in his late teens or twenties in good health and CMV-seronegative. The encoded CDR3 is CAWAEGADYGYTF. In nucleotide form, the sequence is TGTGCCTGGGCGGAGGGGGCCGACTATGGCTACACCTTC.